This T cell receptor (beta chain) originates from a study of CD8 T cells in Susac syndrome. Overall study context: Blood was drawn from patients with Susac syndrome. At that point, they were therapy-naive, on corticosteroids, or on intravenous immunoglobulin alone.

Reverse transcription of roughly 0.5 to 1 ug RNA used random hexamers. One entry per CDR3 protein results from TCRdb running MiXCR on the immunoSEQ multiplex PCR reads. In the table there are fewer than 140,000 distinct CDR3 sequences, less than 95% of which are singletons. In germline, CDR1 is SGHDN, CDR2 FVKESK. This CDR3 spans 15 amino acids. Trimming stripped 0 bases from V and 1 base from J, with 9 bases between. The TCR was taken from a human donor with Susac syndrome. Source material: CD8+ T cells from PBMCs. V gene TRBV14 combines with J gene TRBJ1-1; D remains unclear. The CDR3 reads CASSQEGYGNTEAFF. DNA of the CDR3: TGTGCCAGCAGCCAAGAAGGCTACGGGAACACTGAAGCTTTCTTT.